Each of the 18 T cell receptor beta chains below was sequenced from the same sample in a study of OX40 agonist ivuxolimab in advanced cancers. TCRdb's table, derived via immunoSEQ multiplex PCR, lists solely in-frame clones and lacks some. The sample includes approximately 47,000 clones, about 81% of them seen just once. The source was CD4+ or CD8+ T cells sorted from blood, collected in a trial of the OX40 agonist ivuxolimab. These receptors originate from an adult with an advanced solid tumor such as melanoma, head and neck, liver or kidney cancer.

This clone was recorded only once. The CDR3 reads CASSKWDPGQPPETQYF. CDR3 DNA: TGTGCCAGCAGCAAATGGGACCCTGGACAGCCTCCCGAGACCCAGTACTTC. This chain joins TRBV21-1 and TRBJ2-5; the listed D gene, TRBD1, was not tested against the DNA. TRBV21-1 is termed a pseudogene. CDR3 length equals 17 residues.

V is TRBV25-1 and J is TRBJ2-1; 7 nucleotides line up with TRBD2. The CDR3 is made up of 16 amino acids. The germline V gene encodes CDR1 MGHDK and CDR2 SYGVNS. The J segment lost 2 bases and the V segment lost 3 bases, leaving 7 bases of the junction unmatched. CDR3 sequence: CASSDIGGSAYNEQFF. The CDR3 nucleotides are TGTGCCAGCAGTGATATCGGCGGGAGCGCCTACAATGAGCAGTTCTTC.

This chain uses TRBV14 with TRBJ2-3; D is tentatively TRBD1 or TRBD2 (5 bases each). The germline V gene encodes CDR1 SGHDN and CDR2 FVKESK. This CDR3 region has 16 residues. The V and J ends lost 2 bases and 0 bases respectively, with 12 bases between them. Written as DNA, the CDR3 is TGTGCCAGCAGCCAATCCCCGGGACCTAGCACAGATACGCAGTATTTT. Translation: CASSQSPGPSTDTQYF.

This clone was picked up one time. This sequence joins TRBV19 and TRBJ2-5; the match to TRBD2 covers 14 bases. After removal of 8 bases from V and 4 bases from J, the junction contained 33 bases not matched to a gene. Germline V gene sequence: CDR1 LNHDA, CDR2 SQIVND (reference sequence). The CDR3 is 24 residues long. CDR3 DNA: TGTGCCAGTCACATATTCCCCCCGCCCGGGACTAGCGGGAGAAGGGGAAAGGGGGGAGAGACCCAGTACTTC. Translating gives CASHIFPPPGTSGRRGKGGETQYF.

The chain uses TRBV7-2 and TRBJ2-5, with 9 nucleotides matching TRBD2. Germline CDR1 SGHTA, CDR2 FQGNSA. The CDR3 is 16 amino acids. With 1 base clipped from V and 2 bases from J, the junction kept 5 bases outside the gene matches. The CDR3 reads CASSLDRLAGQETQYF. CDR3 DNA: TGTGCCAGCAGCTTAGATCGGCTAGCGGGACAAGAGACCCAGTACTTC.

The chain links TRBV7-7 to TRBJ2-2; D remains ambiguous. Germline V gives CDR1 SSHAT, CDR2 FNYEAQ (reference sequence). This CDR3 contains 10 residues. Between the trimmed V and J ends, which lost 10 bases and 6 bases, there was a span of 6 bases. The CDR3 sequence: CATEAGELFF. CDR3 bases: TGTGCCACCGAGGCCGGGGAGCTGTTTTTT.

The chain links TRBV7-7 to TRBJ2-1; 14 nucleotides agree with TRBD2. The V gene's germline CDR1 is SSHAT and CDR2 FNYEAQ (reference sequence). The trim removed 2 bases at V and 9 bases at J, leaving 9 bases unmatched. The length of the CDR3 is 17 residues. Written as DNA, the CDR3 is TGTGCCAGCAGCTTAATTCCGACTAGCGGGAGGGACGGTGAGCAGTTCTTC. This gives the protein CASSLIPTSGRDGEQFF.

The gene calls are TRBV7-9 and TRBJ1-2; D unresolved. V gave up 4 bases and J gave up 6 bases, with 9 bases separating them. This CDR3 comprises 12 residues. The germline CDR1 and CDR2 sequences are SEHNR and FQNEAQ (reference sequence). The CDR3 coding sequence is TGTGCCAGCAGCTCAAGGGCGGATGGCTACACCTTC. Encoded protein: CASSSRADGYTF.

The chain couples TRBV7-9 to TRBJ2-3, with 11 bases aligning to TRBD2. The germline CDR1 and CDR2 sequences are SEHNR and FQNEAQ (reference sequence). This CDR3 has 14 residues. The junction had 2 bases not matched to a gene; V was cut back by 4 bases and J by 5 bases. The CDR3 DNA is TGTGCCAGCAGCTCGCTAGCGGGAGGAGATACGCAGTATTTT. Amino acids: CASSSLAGGDTQYF. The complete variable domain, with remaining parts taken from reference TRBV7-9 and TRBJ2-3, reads DTGVSQNPRHKITKRGQNVTFRCDPISEHNRLYWYRQTLGQGPEFLTYFQNEAQLEKSRLLSDRFSAERPKGSFSTLEIQRTEQGDSAMYLCASSSLAGGDTQYFGPGTRLTVL.

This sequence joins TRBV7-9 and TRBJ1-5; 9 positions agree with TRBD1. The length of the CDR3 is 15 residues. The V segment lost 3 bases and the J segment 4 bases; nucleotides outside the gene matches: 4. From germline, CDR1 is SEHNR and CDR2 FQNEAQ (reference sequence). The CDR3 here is CASSFTGGTNQPQHF. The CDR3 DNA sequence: TGTGCCAGCAGCTTCACAGGGGGCACAAATCAGCCCCAGCATTTT.

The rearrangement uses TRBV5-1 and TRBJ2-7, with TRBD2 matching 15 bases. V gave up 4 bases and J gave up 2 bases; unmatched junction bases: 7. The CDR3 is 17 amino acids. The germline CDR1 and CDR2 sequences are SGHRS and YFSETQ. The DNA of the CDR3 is TGCGCCAGCAGCCCTGGACTAGCGGGAGGGAAAGCCTACGAGCAGTACTTC. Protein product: CASSPGLAGGKAYEQYF.

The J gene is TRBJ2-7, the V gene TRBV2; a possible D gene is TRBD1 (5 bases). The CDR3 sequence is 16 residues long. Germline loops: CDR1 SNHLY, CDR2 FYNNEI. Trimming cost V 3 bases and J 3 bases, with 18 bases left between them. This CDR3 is CASSEGPAIGVYEQYF. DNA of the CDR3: TGTGCCAGCAGTGAGGGGCCAGCCATAGGGGTCTACGAGCAGTACTTC.

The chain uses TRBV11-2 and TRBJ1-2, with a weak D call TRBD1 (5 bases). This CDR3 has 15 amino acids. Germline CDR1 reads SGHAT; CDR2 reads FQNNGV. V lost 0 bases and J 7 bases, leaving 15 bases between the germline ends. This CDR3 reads CASSLDLRGVGGYTF. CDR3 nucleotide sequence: TGTGCCAGCAGCTTAGATCTACGGGGCGTGGGTGGCTACACCTTC.

The CDR3 here is CSGGQGGTEAFF. CDR3 DNA: TGCAGCGGTGGACAGGGAGGCACTGAAGCTTTCTTT. The J gene is TRBJ1-1, the V gene TRBV29-1; 8 nucleotides line up with TRBD1. V shed 7 bases and J 4 bases; nucleotides not matched to a gene: 5. The germline gives CDR1 SQVTM, CDR2 ANQGSEA. CDR3 size: 12 residues.

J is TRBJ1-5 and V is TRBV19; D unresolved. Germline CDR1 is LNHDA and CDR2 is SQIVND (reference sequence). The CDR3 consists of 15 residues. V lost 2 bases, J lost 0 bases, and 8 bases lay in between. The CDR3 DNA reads TGTGCCAGTAGTATAACATGGAGTAGCAATCAGCCCCAGCATTTT. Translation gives CASSITWSSNQPQHF.

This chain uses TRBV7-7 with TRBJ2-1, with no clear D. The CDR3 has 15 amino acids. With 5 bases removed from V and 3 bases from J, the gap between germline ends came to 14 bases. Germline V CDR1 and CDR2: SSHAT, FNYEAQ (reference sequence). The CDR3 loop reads CASSEGSVVYNEQFF. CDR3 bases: TGTGCCAGCAGCGAAGGGTCGGTGGTCTACAATGAGCAGTTCTTC.

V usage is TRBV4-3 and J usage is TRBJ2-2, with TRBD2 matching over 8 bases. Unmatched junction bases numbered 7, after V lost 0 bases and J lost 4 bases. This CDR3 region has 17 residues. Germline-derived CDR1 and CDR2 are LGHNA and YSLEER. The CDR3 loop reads CASSQEQAGVTTGELFF. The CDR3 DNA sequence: TGCGCCAGCAGCCAAGAGCAAGCGGGAGTTACCACCGGGGAGCTGTTTTTT.

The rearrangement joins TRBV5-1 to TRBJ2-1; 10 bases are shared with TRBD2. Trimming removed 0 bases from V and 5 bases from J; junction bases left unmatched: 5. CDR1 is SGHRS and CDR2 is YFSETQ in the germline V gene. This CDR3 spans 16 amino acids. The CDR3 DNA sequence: TGCGCCAGCAGCTTGGTCCTAGCGGGAGTAAACAATGAGCAGTTCTTC. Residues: CASSLVLAGVNNEQFF.